This T cell receptor beta chain was recorded in a study of human T cells and chemical hapten exposure. Background on the study: Small differences in pooled library volume mainly drove the variation in TCR yields per sample. General study findings and limits: Counts of TCRs above 1 in 1000 frequency stayed unchanged with DPC sensitization.

The CDR3 is 13 residues long. Trimming took off 4 bases at V and 4 bases at J, with 10 bases between the two ends. In germline, CDR1 is SQVTM, CDR2 ANQGSEA. The sample holds many counts of this clonotype. The antigen is not known. Time point in this sample: healthy volunteer bleed at 2 weeks. Total RNA came from unfractionated whole blood. The study's library attached unique molecular identifiers to single cDNA molecules. In the study's own analysis: A per-sample median of roughly 96,000 TCRs was observed, with a range of roughly 20,000 to 690,600. TCRdb processed the RACE reads anew with MiXCR; each CDR3 protein has one entry. The V and J calls follow TCRdb's processing rather than the paper's. The profile shows tens of thousands of distinct CDR3 sequences, about 4.5% of them singletons.

The sample comprised whole blood. This chain links TRBV29-1 with TRBJ1-4; D might be TRBD1 (5 bases). The source of this sequence is a female donor in good health. Some clones in this sample may be carry-over from other donors' samples. The DNA of the CDR3 is TGCAGCGTTGTGGCAGGGATTAATGAAAAACTGTTTTTT. Amino acid sequence: CSVVAGINEKLFF.